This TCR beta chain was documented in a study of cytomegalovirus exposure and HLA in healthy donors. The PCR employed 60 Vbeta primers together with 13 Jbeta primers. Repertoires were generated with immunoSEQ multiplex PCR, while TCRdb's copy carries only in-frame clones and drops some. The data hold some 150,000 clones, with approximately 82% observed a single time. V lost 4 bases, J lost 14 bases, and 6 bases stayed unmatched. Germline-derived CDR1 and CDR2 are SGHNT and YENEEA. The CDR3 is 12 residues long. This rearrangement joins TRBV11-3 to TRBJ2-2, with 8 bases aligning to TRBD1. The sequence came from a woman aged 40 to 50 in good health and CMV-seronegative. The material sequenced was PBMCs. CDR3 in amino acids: CASSSWTGKLFF. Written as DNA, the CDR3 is TGTGCCAGCAGCTCGTGGACAGGGAAACTGTTTTTT.